The rows below give T cell receptor beta chains drawn from one sample of a study of blood T cell repertoires in COVID-19. Using immunoSEQ multiplex PCR, the repertoire was profiled, and TCRdb retains in-frame clones only, with some absent. The table lists a few hundred thousand clones, about 91% of them singletons. The specimen sequenced was PBMCs or T cells enriched from blood (not recorded which). Receptor source: a man aged 18-30 years with acute COVID-19. Both conserved end residues are part of each CDR3. The order of the fields is CDR3 DNA, CDR3 protein, D gene, clone size, J gene, V gene. D genes are given only for firm matches. The listing skips clone size in some rows; elsewhere it reads once, few, many or a size class.

DNA: TGTGCCAGCAGTTTGGGACTAGCCCAAGGCGAGCAGTACTTC; CDR3: CASSLGLAQGEQYF; D: TRBD2; size: NA; J: TRBJ2-7; V: TRBV27
DNA: TGTGCCACCCGGGACAGGGCTCTTTACAATGAGCAGTTCTTC; CDR3: CATRDRALYNEQFF; D: TRBD1; size: NA; J: TRBJ2-1; V: TRBV28
DNA: TGCGCCAGCAGCCAAGATGGAAGCGGGAGGATAGAGACCCAGTACTTC; CDR3: CASSQDGSGRIETQYF; D: TRBD2; size: NA; J: TRBJ2-5; V: TRBV4-1
DNA: TGTGCCAGCAGTGCCGTTAAAACAGGGCCCACCGGGGAGCTGTTTTTT; CDR3: CASSAVKTGPTGELFF; D: NA; size: NA; J: TRBJ2-2; V: TRBV2
DNA: TGTGCCAGCAGCTCGGAGTTCAGGGCAGATACGCAGTATTTT; CDR3: CASSSEFRADTQYF; D: NA; size: NA; J: TRBJ2-3; V: TRBV11-2
DNA: TGTGCCAGCAGCGCCCTTTTCGAGGGGGCGGTTGGCTACACCTTC; CDR3: CASSALFEGAVGYTF; D: TRBD1; size: NA; J: TRBJ1-2; V: TRBV9
DNA: TGTGCCAGCAGCGCCCTGACAGGGGACCAAGAGACCCAGTACTTC; CDR3: CASSALTGDQETQYF; D: TRBD1; size: NA; J: TRBJ2-5; V: TRBV5-6
DNA: TGTGCCAGCAGGCCACCAGCGGGAGGTAGCACCGGGGAGCTGTTTTTT; CDR3: CASRPPAGGSTGELFF; D: TRBD2; size: NA; J: TRBJ2-2; V: TRBV11-2
DNA: TGTGCCAGCAGCCCGAAGATACAGGGAACCTACGAGCAGTACTTC; CDR3: CASSPKIQGTYEQYF; D: NA; size: NA; J: TRBJ2-7; V: TRBV9
DNA: TGTGCCACCAGTGATTCAGGGGGTATGTGGCAGCCCCAGCATTTT; CDR3: CATSDSGGMWQPQHF; D: TRBD1; size: NA; J: TRBJ1-5; V: TRBV24-1
DNA: TGTGCCAGCAGTTCAACAGGGTCGGCCAGGGACCTATATGGCTACACCTTC; CDR3: CASSSTGSARDLYGYTF; D: NA; size: NA; J: TRBJ1-2; V: TRBV27
DNA: TGTGCCAGCAGTACAGGGGGGGGAGGAGAGACCCAGTACTTC; CDR3: CASSTGGGGETQYF; D: NA; size: NA; J: TRBJ2-5; V: TRBV28
DNA: TGCGCCAGCAGCTCCAACCCGGCTAATGAAAAACTGTTTTTT; CDR3: CASSSNPANEKLFF; D: NA; size: NA; J: TRBJ1-4; V: TRBV5-1
DNA: TGTGCCTGGAGTACGTTGGGACAAGACGCCTACGAGCAGTACTTC; CDR3: CAWSTLGQDAYEQYF; D: NA; size: NA; J: TRBJ2-7; V: TRBV30
DNA: TGTGCCAGCAGCTCGGACCCATTCGGGGGACAGCTTGAAGCTTTCTTT; CDR3: CASSSDPFGGQLEAFF; D: TRBD1; size: NA; J: TRBJ1-1; V: TRBV7-9
DNA: TGTGCCAGCAGCTTCACAGGGGCGCATGAGCAGTTCTTC; CDR3: CASSFTGAHEQFF; D: TRBD1; size: NA; J: TRBJ2-1; V: TRBV7-6
DNA: TGCGCCAGCAGTGAGCAGGGTGGCTCCAATGAAAAACTGTTTTTT; CDR3: CASSEQGGSNEKLFF; D: NA; size: NA; J: TRBJ1-4; V: TRBV10-2
DNA: TGCGCCAGCAGCATAGGAGGGGTTTACAATGAGCAGTTCTTC; CDR3: CASSIGGVYNEQFF; D: NA; size: NA; J: TRBJ2-1; V: TRBV4-3
DNA: TGTGCCAGCAGTCCCTTAGGAGGGAGGCCAACCTACGAGCAGTACTTC; CDR3: CASSPLGGRPTYEQYF; D: NA; size: NA; J: TRBJ2-7; V: TRBV2
DNA: TGTGCCAGCAGTGGACAGGCCATCTATGGCTACACCTTC; CDR3: CASSGQAIYGYTF; D: TRBD1; size: NA; J: TRBJ1-2; V: TRBV28
DNA: TGTGCCAGCACAGGGGGCTTTGGAAACACCATATATTTT; CDR3: CASTGGFGNTIYF; D: TRBD1; size: few; J: TRBJ1-3; V: TRBV2
DNA: TGTGCCAGCAGCTCCGTAACGCAGACAAATGAGCAGTTCTTC; CDR3: CASSSVTQTNEQFF; D: NA; size: NA; J: TRBJ2-1; V: TRBV7-9
DNA: TGTGCCAGCAGTGAAGCTGTACACGTTAGCAATCAGCCCCAGCATTTT; CDR3: CASSEAVHVSNQPQHF; D: NA; size: NA; J: TRBJ1-5; V: TRBV6-1
DNA: TGTGCCACCAGCACTAAAATTGGCCACCGAGGTGGCTACACCTTC; CDR3: CATSTKIGHRGGYTF; D: NA; size: NA; J: TRBJ1-2; V: TRBV15